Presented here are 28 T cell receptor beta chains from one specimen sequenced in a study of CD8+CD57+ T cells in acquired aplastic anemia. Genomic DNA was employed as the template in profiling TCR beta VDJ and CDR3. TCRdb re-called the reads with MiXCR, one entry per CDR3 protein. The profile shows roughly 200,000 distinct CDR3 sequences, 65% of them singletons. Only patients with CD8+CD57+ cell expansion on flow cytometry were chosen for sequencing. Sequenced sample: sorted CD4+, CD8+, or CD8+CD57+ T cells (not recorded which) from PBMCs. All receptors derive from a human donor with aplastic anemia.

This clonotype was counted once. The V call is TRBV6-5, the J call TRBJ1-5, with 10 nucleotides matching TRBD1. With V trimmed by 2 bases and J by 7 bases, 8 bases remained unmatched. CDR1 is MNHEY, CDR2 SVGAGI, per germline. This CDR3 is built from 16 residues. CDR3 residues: CASSYDTLGQGQPQHF. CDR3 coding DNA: TGTGCCAGCAGTTACGATACCCTGGGACAGGGGCAGCCCCAGCATTTT.

The CDR3 region is CASRVGGRTDTQYF. The CDR3 region has the DNA TGTGCCAGCAGAGTAGGGGGTAGAACAGATACGCAGTATTTT. The chain couples TRBV7-9 to TRBJ2-3; tentatively, D is TRBD1 (6 bases). Germline V lookup: CDR1 SEHNR, CDR2 FQNEAQ (reference sequence). The CDR3 totals 14 residues. V shed 6 bases and J shed 3 bases, with 13 bases lying between them.

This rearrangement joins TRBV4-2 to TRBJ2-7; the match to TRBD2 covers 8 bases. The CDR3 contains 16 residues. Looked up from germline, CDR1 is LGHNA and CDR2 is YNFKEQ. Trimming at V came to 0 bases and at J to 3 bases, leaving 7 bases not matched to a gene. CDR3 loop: CASSQDLSGRLYEQYF. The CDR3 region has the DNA TGTGCCAGCAGCCAAGATCTGAGCGGGAGACTCTACGAGCAGTACTTC.

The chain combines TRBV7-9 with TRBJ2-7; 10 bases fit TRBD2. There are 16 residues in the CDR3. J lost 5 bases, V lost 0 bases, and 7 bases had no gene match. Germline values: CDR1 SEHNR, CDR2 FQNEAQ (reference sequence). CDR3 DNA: TGTGCCAGCAGCTTAGCTCCAGCGGGAGGGCCCCACGAGCAGTACTTC. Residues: CASSLAPAGGPHEQYF.

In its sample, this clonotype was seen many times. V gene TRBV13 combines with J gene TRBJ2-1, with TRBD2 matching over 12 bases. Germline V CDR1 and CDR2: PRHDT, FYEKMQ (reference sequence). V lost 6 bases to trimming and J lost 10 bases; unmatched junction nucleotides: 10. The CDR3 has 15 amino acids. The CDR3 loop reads CASRPSGGVNEEQFF. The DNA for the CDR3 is TGTGCCAGCAGGCCTAGCGGGGGGGTGAATGAAGAGCAGTTCTTC. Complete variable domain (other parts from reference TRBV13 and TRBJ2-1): AAGVIQSPRHLIKEKRETATLKCYPIPRHDTVYWYQQGPGQDPQFLISFYEKMQSDKGSIPDRFSAQQFSDYHSELNMSSLELGDSALYFCASRPSGGVNEEQFFGPGTRLTVL.

This CDR3 is CASLGPGLAGFNEQFF. The CDR3 bases are TGCGCCAGTCTCGGACCGGGACTAGCGGGATTTAATGAGCAGTTCTTC. This rearrangement joins TRBV10-2 to TRBJ2-1, with 13 bases fitting TRBD2. The V gene's germline CDR1 is WSHSY and CDR2 SAAADI. The CDR3 covers 16 residues. The V gene end was trimmed by 9 bases and the J gene end by 7 bases; junction bases not matched to a gene: 12.

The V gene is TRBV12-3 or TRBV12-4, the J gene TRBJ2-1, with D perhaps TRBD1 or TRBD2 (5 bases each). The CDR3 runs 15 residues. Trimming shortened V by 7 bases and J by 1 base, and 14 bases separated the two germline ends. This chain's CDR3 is CASIHRTSSYNEQFF. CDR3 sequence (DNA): TGTGCCAGCATCCACAGGACTTCGTCCTACAATGAGCAGTTCTTC.

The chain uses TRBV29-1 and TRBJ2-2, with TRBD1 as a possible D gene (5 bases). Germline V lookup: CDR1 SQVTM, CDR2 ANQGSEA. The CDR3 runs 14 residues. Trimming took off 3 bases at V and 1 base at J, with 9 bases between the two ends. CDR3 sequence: CSVEAGLNTGELFF. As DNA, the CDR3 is TGCAGCGTTGAGGCAGGGCTGAACACCGGGGAGCTGTTTTTT.

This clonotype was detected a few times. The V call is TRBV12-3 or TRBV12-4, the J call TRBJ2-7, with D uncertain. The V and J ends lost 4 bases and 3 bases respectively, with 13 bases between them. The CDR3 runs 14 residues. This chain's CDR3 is CASSSAYYGYEQYF. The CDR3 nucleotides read TGTGCCAGCAGTTCAGCATACTATGGCTACGAGCAGTACTTC.

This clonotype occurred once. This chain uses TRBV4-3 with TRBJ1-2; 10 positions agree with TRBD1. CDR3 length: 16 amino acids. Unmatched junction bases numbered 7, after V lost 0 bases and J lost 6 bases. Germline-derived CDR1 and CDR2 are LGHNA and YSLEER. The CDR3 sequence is CASSQDPPDRGHGYTF. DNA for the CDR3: TGCGCCAGCAGCCAAGACCCCCCCGACAGGGGGCATGGCTACACCTTC.

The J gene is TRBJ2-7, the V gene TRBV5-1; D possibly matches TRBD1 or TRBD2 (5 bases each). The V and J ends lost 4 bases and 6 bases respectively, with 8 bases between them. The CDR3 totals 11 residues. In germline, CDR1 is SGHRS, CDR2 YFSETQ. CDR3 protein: CASSRDREQYF. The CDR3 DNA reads TGCGCCAGCAGCCGGGACCGCGAGCAGTACTTC.

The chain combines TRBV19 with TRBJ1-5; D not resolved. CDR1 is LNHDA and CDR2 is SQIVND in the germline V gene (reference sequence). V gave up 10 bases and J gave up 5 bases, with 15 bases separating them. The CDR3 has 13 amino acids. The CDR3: CATRTADDQPQHF. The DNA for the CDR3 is TGTGCCACTAGGACGGCGGACGATCAGCCCCAGCATTTT.

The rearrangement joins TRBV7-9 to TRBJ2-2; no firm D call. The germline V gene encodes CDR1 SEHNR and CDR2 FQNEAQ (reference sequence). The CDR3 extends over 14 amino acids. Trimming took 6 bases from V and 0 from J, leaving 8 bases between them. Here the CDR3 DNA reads TGTGCCAGCAGTTTGAGCTCGAACACCGGGGAGCTGTTTTTT. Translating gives CASSLSSNTGELFF. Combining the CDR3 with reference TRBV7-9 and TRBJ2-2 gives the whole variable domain DTGVSQNPRHKITKRGQNVTFRCDPISEHNRLYWYRQTLGQGPEFLTYFQNEAQLEKSRLLSDRFSAERPKGSFSTLEIQRTEQGDSAMYLCASSLSSNTGELFFGEGSRLTVL.

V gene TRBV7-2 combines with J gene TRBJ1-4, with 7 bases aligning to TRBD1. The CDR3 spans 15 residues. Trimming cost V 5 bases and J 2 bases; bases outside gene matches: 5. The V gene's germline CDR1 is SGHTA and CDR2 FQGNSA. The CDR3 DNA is TGTGCCAGCAGCCGGACGACAGGGACTAATGAAAAACTGTTTTTT. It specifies CASSRTTGTNEKLFF.

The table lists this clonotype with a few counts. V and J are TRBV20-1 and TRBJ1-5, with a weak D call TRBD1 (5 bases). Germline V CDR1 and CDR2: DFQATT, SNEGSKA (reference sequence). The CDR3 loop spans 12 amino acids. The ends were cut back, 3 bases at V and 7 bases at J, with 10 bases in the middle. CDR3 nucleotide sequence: TGCAGTGCTAGGCGGGGGGGACAGCCCCAGCATTTT. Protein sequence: CSARRGGQPQHF.

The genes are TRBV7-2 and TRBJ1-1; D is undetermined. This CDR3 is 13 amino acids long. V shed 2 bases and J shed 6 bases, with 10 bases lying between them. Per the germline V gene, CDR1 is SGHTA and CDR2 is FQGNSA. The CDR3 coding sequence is TGTGCCAGCAGCTTAAATAGGTGGTCTGAAGCTTTCTTT. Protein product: CASSLNRWSEAFF.

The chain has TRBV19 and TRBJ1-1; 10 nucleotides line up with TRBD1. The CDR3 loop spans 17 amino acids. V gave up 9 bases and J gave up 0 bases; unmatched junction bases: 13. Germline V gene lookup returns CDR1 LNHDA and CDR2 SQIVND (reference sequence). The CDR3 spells CASRLTGTGDMNTEAFF. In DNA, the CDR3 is TGTGCCAGCAGACTTACCGGGACAGGGGACATGAACACTGAAGCTTTCTTT.

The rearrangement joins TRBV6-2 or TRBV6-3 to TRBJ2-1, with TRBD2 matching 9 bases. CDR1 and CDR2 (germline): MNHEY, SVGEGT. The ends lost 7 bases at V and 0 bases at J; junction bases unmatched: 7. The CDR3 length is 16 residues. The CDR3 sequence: CASTGTSRTSYNEQFF. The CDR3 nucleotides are TGTGCCAGCACCGGGACTAGCAGGACCTCCTACAATGAGCAGTTCTTC.

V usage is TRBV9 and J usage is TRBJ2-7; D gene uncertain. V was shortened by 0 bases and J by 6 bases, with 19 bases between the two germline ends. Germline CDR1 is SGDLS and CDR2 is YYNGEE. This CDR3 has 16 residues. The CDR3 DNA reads TGTGCCAGCAGCGTAGTTATTTCGGCCTGGAGACGCGAGCAGTACTTC. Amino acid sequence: CASSVVISAWRREQYF.

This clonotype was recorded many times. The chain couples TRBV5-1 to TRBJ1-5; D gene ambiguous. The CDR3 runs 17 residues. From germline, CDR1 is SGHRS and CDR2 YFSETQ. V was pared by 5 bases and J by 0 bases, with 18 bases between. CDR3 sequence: CASRPGIGENSNQPQHF. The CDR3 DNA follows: TGCGCCAGCAGACCTGGGATAGGAGAAAATAGCAATCAGCCCCAGCATTTT.

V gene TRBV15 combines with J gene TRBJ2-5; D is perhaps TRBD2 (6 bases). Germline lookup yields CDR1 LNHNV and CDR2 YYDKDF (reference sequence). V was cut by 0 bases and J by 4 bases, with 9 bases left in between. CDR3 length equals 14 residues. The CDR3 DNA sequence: TGTGCCACCAGCAGAGATACGGGAGTAGAGACCCAGTACTTC. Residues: CATSRDTGVETQYF.

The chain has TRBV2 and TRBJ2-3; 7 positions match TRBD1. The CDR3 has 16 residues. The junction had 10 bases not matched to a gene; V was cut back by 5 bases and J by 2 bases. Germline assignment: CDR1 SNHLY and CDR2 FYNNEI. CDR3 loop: CASSPRTGALTDTQYF. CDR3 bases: TGTGCCAGCAGTCCACGAACAGGGGCCCTCACAGATACGCAGTATTTT.

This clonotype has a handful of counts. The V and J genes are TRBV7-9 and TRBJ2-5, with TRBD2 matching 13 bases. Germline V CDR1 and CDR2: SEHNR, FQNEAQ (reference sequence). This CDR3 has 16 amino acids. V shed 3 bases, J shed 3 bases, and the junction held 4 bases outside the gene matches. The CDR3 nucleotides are TGTGCCAGCAGCTTGGCAGGGACTAGCGGGAAAGAGACCCAGTACTTC. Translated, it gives CASSLAGTSGKETQYF.

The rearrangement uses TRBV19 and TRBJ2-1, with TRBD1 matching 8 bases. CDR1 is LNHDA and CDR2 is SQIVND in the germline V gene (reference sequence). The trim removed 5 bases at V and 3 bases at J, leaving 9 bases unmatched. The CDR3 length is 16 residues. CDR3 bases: TGTGCCAGTAGTCCCCGGGGACAGGTATTCTACAATGAGCAGTTCTTC. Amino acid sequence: CASSPRGQVFYNEQFF.

The CDR3 reads CASSWASGTGGGNSPLHF. The CDR3 DNA reads as TGTGCCAGTAGTTGGGCATCCGGGACAGGGGGCGGAAATTCACCCCTCCACTTT. V usage is TRBV25-1 and J usage is TRBJ1-6; 12 positions agree with TRBD1. Germline trimming cut 9 bases from V and 7 bases from J; bases unmatched to any gene: 16. The V gene's germline CDR1 is MGHDK and CDR2 SYGVNS. The length of the CDR3 is 18 residues.

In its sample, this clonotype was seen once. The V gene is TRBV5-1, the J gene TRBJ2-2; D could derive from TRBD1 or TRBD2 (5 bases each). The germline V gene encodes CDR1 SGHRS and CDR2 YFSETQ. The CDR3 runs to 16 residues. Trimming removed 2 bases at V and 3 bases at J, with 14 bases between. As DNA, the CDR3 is TGCGCCAGCAGCTTCGATGGGGCGCGGGACACCGGGGAGCTGTTTTTT. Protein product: CASSFDGARDTGELFF.

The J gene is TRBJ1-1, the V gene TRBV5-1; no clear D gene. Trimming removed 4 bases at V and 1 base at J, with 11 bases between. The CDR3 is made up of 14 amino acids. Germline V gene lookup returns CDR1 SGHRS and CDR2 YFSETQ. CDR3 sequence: CASSRERGNTEAFF. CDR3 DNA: TGCGCCAGCAGCCGGGAGCGGGGGAACACTGAAGCTTTCTTT.

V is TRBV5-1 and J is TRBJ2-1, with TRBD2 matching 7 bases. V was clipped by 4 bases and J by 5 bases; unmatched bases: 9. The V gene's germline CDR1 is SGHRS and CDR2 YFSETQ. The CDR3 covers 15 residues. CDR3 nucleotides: TGCGCCAGCAGCCACGGACTAGGTACCCACAATGAGCAGTTCTTC. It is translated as CASSHGLGTHNEQFF.